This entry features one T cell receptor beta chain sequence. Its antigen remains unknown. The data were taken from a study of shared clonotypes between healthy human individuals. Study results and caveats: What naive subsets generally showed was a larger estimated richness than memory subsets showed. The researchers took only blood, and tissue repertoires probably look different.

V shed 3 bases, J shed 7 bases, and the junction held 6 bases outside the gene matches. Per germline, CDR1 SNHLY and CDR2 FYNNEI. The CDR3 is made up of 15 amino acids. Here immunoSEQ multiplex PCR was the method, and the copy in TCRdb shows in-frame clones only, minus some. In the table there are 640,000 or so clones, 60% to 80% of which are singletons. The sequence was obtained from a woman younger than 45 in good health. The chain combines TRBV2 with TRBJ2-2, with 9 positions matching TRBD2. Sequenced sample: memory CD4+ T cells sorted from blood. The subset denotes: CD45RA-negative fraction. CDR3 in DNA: TGTGCCAGCAGTGACTCGGTAGCGGGAGTCGGGGAGCTGTTTTTT. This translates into CASSDSVAGVGELFF.